A selection of T cell receptor beta chains follows, all from one sample in a study of CD4 and CD8 cells across lung adenocarcinoma regions. In TCRdb, the PCR reads were re-called with MiXCR into one record per CDR3 protein. The data show about 16,000 distinct CDR3 sequences, with around 55% seen just once and approximately 29% held by the top ten. Sequencing input: CD8+ T cells from the center of a lung tumor. Receptor source: a female donor with lung adenocarcinoma. The CD4 and CD8 labels of this study may be unreliable. The CDR3 runs from the conserved cysteine through the conserved F or W. A D gene is named only where the DNA matches it firmly. For some rows the clone size is stated as once, few or many, or as a class when expanded; others skip it.

d_gene: TRBD2
j_gene: TRBJ2-1
v_gene: TRBV6-5
abundance: NA
CDR3aa: CASRFSGTNASEQFF
CDR3nt: TGTGCCAGCAGATTCTCCGGGACTAACGCCAGTGAGCAGTTCTTT

d_gene: NA
j_gene: TRBJ2-4
v_gene: TRBV6-4
abundance: NA
CDR3aa: CASRGVCGKDTQYF
CDR3nt: TGTGCCAGCAGGGGGGTGTGTGGCAAAGATACTCAGTATTTC

d_gene: TRBD1
j_gene: TRBJ2-1
v_gene: TRBV6-5
abundance: many
CDR3aa: CASSYVGQVQETQFF
CDR3nt: TGTGCCAGCAGTTACGTTGGACAGGTCCAAGAGACCCAGTTCTTC

d_gene: NA
j_gene: TRBJ2-3
v_gene: TRBV6-1
abundance: NA
CDR3aa: CASTALGRWATDIQYF
CDR3nt: TGTGCCAGCACCGCCCTGGGGCGGTGGGCCACAGACATTCAGTACTTT

d_gene: TRBD2
j_gene: TRBJ2-5
v_gene: TRBV12-3/TRBV12-4
abundance: medium-sized
CDR3aa: CASSRTSGGARETQYF
CDR3nt: TGTGCCAGCAGCCGGACTAGCGGGGGGGCACGGGAGACCCAGTACTTC

d_gene: TRBD1
j_gene: TRBJ2-4
v_gene: TRBV5-4
abundance: NA
CDR3aa: CASSLGGTGPDTQYF
CDR3nt: TGTGCCAGCAGCTTGGGGGGGACAGGGCCAGATACGCAGTACTTC

d_gene: NA
j_gene: TRBJ2-1
v_gene: TRBV10-1
abundance: many
CDR3aa: CASSPSRELGNEQFF
CDR3nt: TGCGCCAGCAGCCCTTCCCGTGAGCTAGGCAATGAGCAGTTCTTC

d_gene: NA
j_gene: TRBJ1-5
v_gene: TRBV6-1
abundance: medium-sized
CDR3aa: CASSDILWNQPQHF
CDR3nt: TGTGCCAGCAGTGATATATTGTGGAATCAGCCCCAGCATTTT

d_gene: NA
j_gene: TRBJ1-2
v_gene: TRBV4-1
abundance: many
CDR3aa: CASSHTPRLDGYTF
CDR3nt: TGCGCCAGCAGCCATACCCCTAGGCTGGATGGCTACACCTTC

d_gene: NA
j_gene: TRBJ2-7
v_gene: TRBV6-1
abundance: NA
CDR3aa: CASSQDRVLAYEQYF
CDR3nt: TGTGCCAGCAGCCAGGACAGAGTCCTTGCCTACGAGCAGTACTTC

d_gene: NA
j_gene: TRBJ1-3
v_gene: TRBV6-1
abundance: NA
CDR3aa: CASSTLFGKIRNTIYF
CDR3nt: TGTGCCAGCAGTACCCTATTTGGGAAGATTCGAAACACCATATATTTT

d_gene: TRBD2
j_gene: TRBJ2-5
v_gene: TRBV6-1
abundance: NA
CDR3aa: CASGRGSGGLDTQYF
CDR3nt: TGTGCCAGCGGGCGCGGGAGCGGGGGGCTAGATACCCAGTACTTC

d_gene: TRBD1
j_gene: TRBJ1-1
v_gene: TRBV30
abundance: NA
CDR3aa: CAWRRQGNTEAFF
CDR3nt: TGTGCCTGGAGGCGACAGGGGAACACTGAAGCTTTCTTT

d_gene: NA
j_gene: TRBJ2-1
v_gene: TRBV7-3
abundance: few
CDR3aa: CASSQGPGAYNEQFF
CDR3nt: TGTGCCAGCAGCCAAGGGCCCGGGGCCTACAATGAGCAGTTCTTC

d_gene: NA
j_gene: TRBJ1-1
v_gene: TRBV6-1
abundance: few
CDR3aa: CASRTWGQNTEAFF
CDR3nt: TGTGCCAGCAGAACGTGGGGACAGAACACTGAAGCTTTCTTT

d_gene: NA
j_gene: TRBJ1-6
v_gene: TRBV6-1
abundance: medium-sized
CDR3aa: CASSEVGQGADNSPLHF
CDR3nt: TGTGCCAGCAGTGAAGTGGGGCAAGGCGCTGATAATTCACCCCTCCACTTT

d_gene: NA
j_gene: TRBJ2-2
v_gene: TRBV6-1
abundance: NA
CDR3aa: CASSRGRVGTGELFF
CDR3nt: TGTGCCAGCTCGCGGGGACGGGTAGGCACCGGGGAGCTGTTTTTT

d_gene: TRBD2
j_gene: TRBJ2-7
v_gene: TRBV6-1
abundance: once
CDR3aa: CASSPSGLRTTDMQYF
CDR3nt: TGTGCCAGCAGTCCTAGCGGGCTGCGAACCACAGATATGCAGTACTTC

d_gene: TRBD1
j_gene: TRBJ2-3
v_gene: TRBV6-1
abundance: NA
CDR3aa: CASTRSGQGTDTQYF
CDR3nt: TGTGCCAGCACCCGGTCTGGACAGGGTACAGATACGCAGTATTTT

d_gene: TRBD1
j_gene: TRBJ2-3
v_gene: TRBV6-1
abundance: NA
CDR3aa: CAGRGGTNPDTQYF
CDR3nt: TGTGCGGGCAGAGGGGGCACTAACCCAGATACGCAGTATTTC

d_gene: TRBD2
j_gene: TRBJ2-3
v_gene: TRBV7-2
abundance: once
CDR3aa: CASSARTSGYTQYF
CDR3nt: TGTGCCAGCAGCGCCCGGACTAGCGGATATACGCAGTATTTT

d_gene: NA
j_gene: TRBJ1-4
v_gene: TRBV4-1
abundance: many
CDR3aa: CASSPSSLPLGMEKLFF
CDR3nt: TGCGCCAGCAGCCCATCCAGTCTGCCCCTTGGGATGGAAAAACTGTTTTTT

d_gene: NA
j_gene: TRBJ2-7
v_gene: TRBV6-1
abundance: NA
CDR3aa: CASSPRSPPYEQYF
CDR3nt: TGTGCCAGCAGTCCACGGAGTCCACCCTACGAGCAGTACTTC

d_gene: TRBD1
j_gene: TRBJ2-5
v_gene: TRBV10-3
abundance: once
CDR3aa: CAISEFQDRRETQYF
CDR3nt: TGTGCCATCAGTGAGTTTCAGGACAGGCGGGAGACCCAGTACTTC

d_gene: NA
j_gene: TRBJ2-1
v_gene: TRBV6-5
abundance: NA
CDR3aa: CASSSRIGRIVNEQFF
CDR3nt: TGTGCCAGCAGTTCAAGGATCGGACGGATAGTCAATGAGCAGTTCTTC

d_gene: TRBD1
j_gene: TRBJ1-6
v_gene: TRBV28
abundance: medium-sized
CDR3aa: CASRPGTDYSPLHF
CDR3nt: TGTGCCAGCAGGCCCGGGACAGACTATTCACCCCTCCACTTT

d_gene: NA
j_gene: TRBJ2-3
v_gene: TRBV6-1
abundance: NA
CDR3aa: CGSREAGGTNTQYF
CDR3nt: TGTGGCAGCAGGGAAGCCGGGGGGACAAACACGCAGTATTTT

d_gene: NA
j_gene: TRBJ2-6
v_gene: TRBV6-1
abundance: once
CDR3aa: CASSNPGANVLTF
CDR3nt: TGTGCCAGCAGCAACCCTGGGGCCAACGTCCTGACTTTC

d_gene: TRBD1
j_gene: TRBJ2-3
v_gene: TRBV6-1
abundance: NA
CDR3aa: CAGSEGASTETQYF
CDR3nt: TGTGCCGGCAGTGAGGGGGCGAGCACCGAGACGCAGTATTTT

d_gene: NA
j_gene: TRBJ1-3
v_gene: TRBV6-1
abundance: NA
CDR3aa: CASSEFPHSGNTIYF
CDR3nt: TGTGCCAGCAGTGAGTTCCCGCACTCTGGAAACACCATATATTTT

d_gene: NA
j_gene: TRBJ2-5
v_gene: TRBV6-1
abundance: few
CDR3aa: CASRGSGRRDTETQYF
CDR3nt: TGTGCCAGCAGGGGGAGCGGGCGCCGTGACACAGAGACCCAGTACTTT